The T cell receptor (beta chain) described here comes from a study of CD8 T cells in Susac syndrome. Random hexamers primed reverse transcription of roughly 0.45 to 1 ug RNA. By means of immunoSEQ multiplex PCR, TCR beta CDR3 spanning 54 Vbeta and 13 Jbeta underwent amplification. MiXCR was run by TCRdb on the immunoSEQ multiplex PCR reads, yielding one entry per CDR3 protein. The profile covers 27,000 or so distinct CDR3 sequences, with less than 95% appearing a single time and about 0.27% taken by the ten largest. Healthy donors formed controls matched for age and sex. V gave up 3 bases and J gave up 3 bases, with 18 bases separating them. From germline, CDR1 is LGHNA and CDR2 YSLEER. The CDR3 spans 16 residues.

The chain carries TRBV4-3 and TRBJ2-7; a weak D match, TRBD1 (5 bases). This clonotype was sampled from a human donor in good health. Sequenced sample: CD8+ T cells from PBMCs. The CDR3 nucleotides are TGCGCCAGCAGCCAGGTTCCTACAGGAAGGATCTACGAGCAGTACTTC. It codes for CASSQVPTGRIYEQYF.